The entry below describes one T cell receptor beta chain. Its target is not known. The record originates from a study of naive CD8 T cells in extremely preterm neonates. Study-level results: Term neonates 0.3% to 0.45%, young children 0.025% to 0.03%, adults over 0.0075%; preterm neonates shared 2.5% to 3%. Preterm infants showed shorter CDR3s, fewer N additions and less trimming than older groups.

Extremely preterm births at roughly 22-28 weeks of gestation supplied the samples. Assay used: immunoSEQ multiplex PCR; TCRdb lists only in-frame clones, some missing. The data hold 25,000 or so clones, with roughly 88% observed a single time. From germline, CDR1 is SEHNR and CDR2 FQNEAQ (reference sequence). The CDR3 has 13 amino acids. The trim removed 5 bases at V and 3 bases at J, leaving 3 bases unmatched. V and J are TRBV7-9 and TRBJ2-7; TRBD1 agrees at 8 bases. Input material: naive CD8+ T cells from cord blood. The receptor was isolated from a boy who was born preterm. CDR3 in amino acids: CASSLRGRYEQYF. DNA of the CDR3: TGTGCCAGCAGCCTCAGGGGGCGCTACGAGCAGTACTTC.